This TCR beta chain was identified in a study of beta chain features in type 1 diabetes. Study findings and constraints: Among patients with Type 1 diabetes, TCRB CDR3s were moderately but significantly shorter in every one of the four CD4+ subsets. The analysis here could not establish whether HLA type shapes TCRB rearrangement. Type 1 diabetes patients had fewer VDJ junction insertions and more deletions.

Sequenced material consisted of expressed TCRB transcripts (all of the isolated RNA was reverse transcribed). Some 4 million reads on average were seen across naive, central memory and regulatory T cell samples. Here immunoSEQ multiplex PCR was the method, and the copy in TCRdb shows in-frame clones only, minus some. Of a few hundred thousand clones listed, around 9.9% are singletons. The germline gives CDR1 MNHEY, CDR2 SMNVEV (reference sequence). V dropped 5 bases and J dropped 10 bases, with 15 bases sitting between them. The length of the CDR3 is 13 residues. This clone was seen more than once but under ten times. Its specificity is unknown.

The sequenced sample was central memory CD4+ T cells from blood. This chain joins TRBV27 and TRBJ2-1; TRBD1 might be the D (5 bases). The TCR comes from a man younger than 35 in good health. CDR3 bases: TGTGCCAGCAGTGGGGCAGACTCAATGGAGCAGTTCTTC. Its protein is CASSGADSMEQFF.